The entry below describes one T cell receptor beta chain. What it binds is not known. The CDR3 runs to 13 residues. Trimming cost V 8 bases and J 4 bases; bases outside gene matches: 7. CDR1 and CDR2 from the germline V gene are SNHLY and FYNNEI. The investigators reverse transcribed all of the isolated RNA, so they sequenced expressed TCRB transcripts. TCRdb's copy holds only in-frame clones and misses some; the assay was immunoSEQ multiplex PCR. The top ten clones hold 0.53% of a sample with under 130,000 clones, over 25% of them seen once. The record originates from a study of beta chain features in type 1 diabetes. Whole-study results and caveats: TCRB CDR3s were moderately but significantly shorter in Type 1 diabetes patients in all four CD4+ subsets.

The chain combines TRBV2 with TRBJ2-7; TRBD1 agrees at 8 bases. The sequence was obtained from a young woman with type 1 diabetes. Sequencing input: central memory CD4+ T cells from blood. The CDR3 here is CASAGTGVYEQYF. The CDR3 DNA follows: TGTGCCAGCGCAGGGACAGGAGTTTACGAGCAGTACTTC.